The next 25 T cell receptor beta chains were all read from a single sample in a study of siplizumab effects on memory and regulatory T cells. Here immunoSEQ multiplex PCR was the method, and the copy in TCRdb shows in-frame clones only, minus some. This repertoire shows some 100,000 clones, about nine tenths found once; its top ten account for roughly 2.7%. The material sequenced was CD4+ T cells sorted from blood. The source is a human donor in good health. Some clones in this sample may be carry-over from other donors' samples.

The chain is built from TRBV4-1 and TRBJ2-3; D is uncertain. V dropped 5 bases and J dropped 0 bases, with 9 bases sitting between them. Germline CDR1 is MGHRA and CDR2 is YSYEKL. CDR3 length equals 14 residues. The CDR3 DNA follows: TGCGCCAGCAGCTCGGTATCTAGCACAGATACGCAGTATTTT. Its protein product is CASSSVSSTDTQYF.

The table lists this clone with a count of one. The CDR3, as DNA: TGTGCCAGCAGTTTGAGACAGGGAATTTTTGGAGATACGCAGTATTTT. Translating gives CASSLRQGIFGDTQYF. The rearrangement links TRBV27 to TRBJ2-3, with TRBD1 matching over 7 bases. The CDR3 spans 16 residues. CDR1 is MNHEY, CDR2 SMNVEV, per germline (reference sequence). V dropped 3 bases and J dropped 5; count of bases not matched to a gene: 11.

The chain links TRBV14 to TRBJ1-3, with 7 positions matching TRBD1. V lost 3 bases and J lost 0; bases outside the gene matches: 5. The length of the CDR3 is 16 residues. Germline CDR1 SGHDN, CDR2 FVKESK. CDR3 region: CASSQLGTASGNTIYF. As DNA, the CDR3 is TGTGCCAGCAGCCAGCTTGGGACAGCCTCTGGAAACACCATATATTTT.

This clone was counted only a few times. The chain carries TRBV30 and TRBJ1-1, with 9 nucleotides matching TRBD1. With V trimmed by 7 bases and J by 5 bases, 8 bases remained unmatched. The CDR3 length is 13 residues. Germline V gives CDR1 GTSNPN, CDR2 SVGIG (reference sequence). The CDR3 loop is CAYDRGSGTEAFF. The CDR3 DNA reads as TGTGCCTACGACAGGGGGTCAGGGACTGAAGCTTTCTTT.

The V and J genes are TRBV18 and TRBJ2-3; D not resolved. V gave up 1 base and J gave up 6 bases, with 14 bases separating them. The CDR3 has 15 residues. Germline V gene lookup returns CDR1 KGHSH and CDR2 LQKENI. The CDR3 is CASSPHEGLDDTQYF. In DNA, the CDR3 is TGTGCCAGCTCACCACATGAAGGCTTAGATGATACGCAGTATTTT.

This clone appeared a few times. The chain carries TRBV10-2 and TRBJ2-7; 7 positions match TRBD2. CDR3 length equals 14 residues. V dropped 7 bases and J dropped 2; count of bases not matched to a gene: 8. CDR1 and CDR2 (germline): WSHSY, SAAADI. The DNA of the CDR3 is TGCGCCAGCATATCCCGCGGGGGAGCCTACGAGCAGTACTTC. Encoded protein: CASISRGGAYEQYF.

The gene calls are TRBV19 and TRBJ2-7; D may be TRBD1 (7 bases). This CDR3 spans 14 amino acids. Per the germline V gene, CDR1 is LNHDA and CDR2 is SQIVND (reference sequence). Trimming pared 4 bases from V and 0 bases from J, leaving 10 bases between. The CDR3: CASSSGTASYEQYF. The CDR3 DNA is TGTGCCAGTAGTAGCGGGACAGCCTCCTACGAGCAGTACTTC.

This clone was recorded once. V usage is TRBV5-1 and J usage is TRBJ2-7; 10 nucleotides match TRBD2. The junction had 6 bases not matched to a gene; V was cut back by 0 bases and J by 6 bases. This CDR3 spans 15 amino acids. Germline V gene data show CDR1 as SGHRS and CDR2 as YFSETQ. The CDR3 DNA sequence: TGCGCCAGCAGCTTGGCCCCCCTAGCGGGAGTCGAGCAGTACTTC. The encoded protein is CASSLAPLAGVEQYF.

The V gene is TRBV25-1, the J gene TRBJ1-2; D call uncertain. Germline loops: CDR1 MGHDK, CDR2 SYGVNS. This CDR3 has 12 residues. Trimming left V 1 base short and J 7 bases short, with 7 bases between. CDR3 coding DNA: TGTGCCAGCAGTGAATGGGTGGGTGGCTACACCTTC. Amino acids: CASSEWVGGYTF.

The J gene is TRBJ1-1, the V gene TRBV2, with 8 nucleotides matching TRBD1. Germline CDR1 and CDR2: SNHLY and FYNNEI. The CDR3 loop spans 13 amino acids. Losses at the gene ends were 8 bases for V and 5 bases for J; bases not matched to a gene: 7. The CDR3 loop is CASSMRQGTEAFF. Here the CDR3 DNA reads TGTGCCAGCTCCATGCGACAGGGGACTGAAGCTTTCTTT.

The chain employs TRBV27 and TRBJ2-7, with 10 bases identical to TRBD1. The CDR3 has 14 amino acids. V shed 3 bases and J 5 bases; nucleotides not matched to a gene: 4. Looked up from germline, CDR1 is MNHEY and CDR2 is SMNVEV (reference sequence). The CDR3 here is CASSFWDRGHEQYF. CDR3 in DNA: TGTGCCAGCAGTTTTTGGGACAGGGGCCACGAGCAGTACTTC.

The rearrangement joins TRBV6-5 to TRBJ2-7; 10 nucleotides match TRBD2. CDR3 length: 15 residues. Germline V CDR1 and CDR2: MNHEY, SVGAGI. J lost 3 bases, V lost 2 bases, and 4 bases had no gene match. Here the CDR3 DNA reads TGTGCCAGCAGTTACCGGACTAGCGGTATCTACGAGCAGTACTTC. It codes for CASSYRTSGIYEQYF.

This clone was observed a single time. This sequence joins TRBV18 and TRBJ1-1; TRBD1 might be the D (5 bases). The CDR3 contains 15 residues. V lost 0 bases and J 4 bases, leaving 12 bases between the germline ends. The germline V gene encodes CDR1 KGHSH and CDR2 LQKENI. The CDR3 region has the DNA TGTGCCAGCTCACCACCGAGCAGGAGGGGCACTGAAGCTTTCTTT. Protein: CASSPPSRRGTEAFF. The variable domain in full, with the rest retrieved from reference TRBV18 and TRBJ1-1, is NAGVMQNPRHLVRRRGQEARLRCSPMKGHSHVYWYRQLPEEGLKFMVYLQKENIIDESGMPKERFSAEFPKEGPSILRIQQVVRGDSAAYFCASSPPSRRGTEAFFGQGTRLTVV.

This sequence joins TRBV15 and TRBJ2-3; TRBD1 matches 10 bases. The CDR3 extends over 15 amino acids. CDR1 is LNHNV, CDR2 YYDKDF, per germline (reference sequence). Germline trimming cut 8 bases from V and 4 bases from J; bases unmatched to any gene: 9. Here the CDR3 DNA reads TGTGCCACCGGAAGGGACAGGGGCCCCGCAGATACGCAGTATTTT. The encoded protein is CATGRDRGPADTQYF.

In its sample, this clone was seen once. V gene TRBV18 combines with J gene TRBJ2-7; D gene ambiguous. Trimming removed 2 bases from V and 3 bases from J, with 11 bases in between. The CDR3 runs 14 residues. The germline V gene encodes CDR1 KGHSH and CDR2 LQKENI. Written as DNA, the CDR3 is TGTGCCAGCTCACCAGCCGGCCCGGACTACGAGCAGTACTTC. Its protein product is CASSPAGPDYEQYF.

This clone was seen only once. V gene TRBV14 combines with J gene TRBJ2-1; TRBD2 agrees at 7 bases. Germline V gene data show CDR1 as SGHDN and CDR2 as FVKESK. The V segment lost 2 bases and the J segment 4 bases; nucleotides outside the gene matches: 11. The CDR3 consists of 17 residues. For the CDR3, the DNA is TGTGCCAGCAGCCAAAAAAGGGGCGCTAGCGGTTACAATGAGCAGTTCTTC. Its protein product is CASSQKRGASGYNEQFF. Full variable domain (outside the CDR3, taken from reference TRBV14 and TRBJ2-1): EAGVTQFPSHSVIEKGQTVTLRCDPISGHDNLYWYRRVMGKEIKFLLHFVKESKQDESGMPNNRFLAERTGGTYSTLKVQPAELEDSGVYFCASSQKRGASGYNEQFFGPGTRLTVL.

The chain couples TRBV6-5 to TRBJ2-2; maybe TRBD1 (6 bases). CDR3 size: 15 residues. Germline lookup yields CDR1 MNHEY and CDR2 SVGAGI. The V gene lost 6 bases and the J gene lost 2 bases, with 13 bases spanning the gap. CDR3 residues: CASRRWTVNTGELFF. CDR3 in DNA: TGTGCCAGCAGGAGATGGACAGTAAACACCGGGGAGCTGTTTTTT.

The chain links TRBV30 to TRBJ2-1; 8 nucleotides match TRBD2. Germline V gene sequence: CDR1 GTSNPN, CDR2 SVGIG (reference sequence). CDR3 length: 15 amino acids. The trim removed 6 bases at V and 4 bases at J, leaving 11 bases unmatched. CDR3 nucleotide sequence: TGTGCCTGCGCGGGGGGTCTAGCGGATTACAATGAGCAGTTCTTC. Its translation is CACAGGLADYNEQFF.

The CDR3 nucleotides read TGCGCCAGCAGCTTGAGGCCCCACGATTCGGGTGAAAAACTGTTTTTT. Translating it yields CASSLRPHDSGEKLFF. J is TRBJ1-4 and V is TRBV5-1; no firm D call. Germline CDR1 reads SGHRS; CDR2 reads YFSETQ. V dropped 1 base and J dropped 7 bases, with 17 bases sitting between them. CDR3 length equals 16 residues.

The rearrangement links TRBV7-9 to TRBJ2-6, with D possibly TRBD2 on 5 matching bases. Trimming stripped 2 bases from V and 3 bases from J, with 8 bases between. Germline CDR1 SEHNR, CDR2 FQNEAQ (reference sequence). The CDR3 consists of 15 residues. CDR3 nucleotides: TGTGCCAGCAGCTTACCCCGGGGTGGGGCCAACGTCCTGACTTTC. Encoded protein: CASSLPRGGANVLTF.

This chain connects TRBV10-3 to TRBJ2-3; D is perhaps TRBD2 (5 bases). V lost 6 bases to trimming and J lost 5 bases, with 6 bases between them. Looked up from germline, CDR1 is ENHRY and CDR2 is SYGVKD. This CDR3 has 11 residues. The CDR3 loop is CAIRSGDTQYF. CDR3 DNA sequence: TGTGCCATCAGGAGCGGAGATACGCAGTATTTT.

The chain links TRBV19 to TRBJ1-2; 9 nucleotides align to TRBD1. CDR1 and CDR2 (germline): LNHDA, SQIVND (reference sequence). The CDR3 consists of 18 residues. V shed 1 base, J shed 0 bases, and the junction held 9 bases outside the gene matches. The CDR3 reads CASSIGSGQGRANYGYTF. CDR3 bases: TGTGCCAGTAGTATAGGTTCGGGACAGGGAAGAGCTAACTATGGCTACACCTTC. The full variable domain, in which reference TRBV19 and TRBJ1-2 provide the parts outside the CDR3, is DGGITQSPKYLFRKEGQNVTLSCEQNLNHDAMYWYRQDPGQGLRLIYYSQIVNDFQKGDIAEGYSVSREKKESFPLTVTSAQKNPTAFYLCASSIGSGQGRANYGYTFGSGTRLTVV.

This clone has only a few counts. The rearrangement joins TRBV2 to TRBJ2-2; 8 positions match TRBD1. Unmatched junction bases numbered 10, after V lost 8 bases and J lost 5 bases. This CDR3 is built from 15 residues. Looked up from germline, CDR1 is SNHLY and CDR2 is FYNNEI. The CDR3 loop is CASGKGTGPTGELFF. The DNA for the CDR3 is TGTGCCAGCGGGAAGGGGACAGGTCCGACCGGGGAGCTGTTTTTT.

This chain links TRBV2 with TRBJ1-4; the D gene is possibly TRBD1 (5 bases). Trimming pared 7 bases from V and 4 bases from J, leaving 13 bases between. There are 14 residues in the CDR3. In germline, CDR1 is SNHLY, CDR2 FYNNEI. The chain's CDR3 is CASTPRGSNEKLFF. CDR3 DNA: TGTGCCAGCACCCCCCGGGGGAGTAATGAAAAACTGTTTTTT. The full variable domain, rest sourced from reference TRBV2 and TRBJ1-4, is EPEVTQTPSHQVTQMGQEVILRCVPISNHLYFYWYRQILGQKVEFLVSFYNNEISEKSEIFDDQFSVERPDGSNFTLKIRSTKLEDSAMYFCASTPRGSNEKLFFGSGTQLSVL.

The rearrangement links TRBV14 to TRBJ2-5; 9 positions match TRBD1. The J call may be mistaken, given a closer DNA end match to TRBJ2-7. CDR1 is SGHDN, CDR2 FVKESK, per germline. The CDR3 contains 13 residues. CDR3 in amino acids: CASSRDRAYEQYF. Here the CDR3 DNA reads TGTGCCAGCAGCCGGGACAGGGCCTACGAGCAGTACTTC.